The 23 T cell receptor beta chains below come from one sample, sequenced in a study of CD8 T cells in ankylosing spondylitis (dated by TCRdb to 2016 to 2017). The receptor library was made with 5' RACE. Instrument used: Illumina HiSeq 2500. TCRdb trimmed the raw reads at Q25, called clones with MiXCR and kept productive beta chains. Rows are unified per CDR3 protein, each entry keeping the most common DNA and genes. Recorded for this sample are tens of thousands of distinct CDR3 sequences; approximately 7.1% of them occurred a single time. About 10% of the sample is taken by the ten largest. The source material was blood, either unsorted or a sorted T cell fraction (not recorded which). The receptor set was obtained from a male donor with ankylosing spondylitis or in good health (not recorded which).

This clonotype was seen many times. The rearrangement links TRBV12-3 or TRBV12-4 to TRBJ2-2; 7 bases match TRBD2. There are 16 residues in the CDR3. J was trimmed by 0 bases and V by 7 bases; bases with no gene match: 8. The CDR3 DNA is TGTGCCAGCACCCTCCTTGGGGGGGCGAACACCGGGGAGCTGTTTTTT. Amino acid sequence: CASTLLGGANTGELFF.

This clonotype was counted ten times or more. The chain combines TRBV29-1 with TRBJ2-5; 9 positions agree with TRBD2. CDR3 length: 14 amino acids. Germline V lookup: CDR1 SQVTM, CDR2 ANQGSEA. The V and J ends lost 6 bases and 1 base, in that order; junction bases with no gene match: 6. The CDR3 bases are TGCAGCGTCTGTAGCGGGAGTTTCCAAGAGACCCAGTACTTC. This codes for CSVCSGSFQETQYF.

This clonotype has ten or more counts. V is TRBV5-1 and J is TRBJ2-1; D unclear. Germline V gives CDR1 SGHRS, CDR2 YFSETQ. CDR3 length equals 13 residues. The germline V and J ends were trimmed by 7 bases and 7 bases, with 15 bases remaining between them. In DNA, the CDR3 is TGCGCCAGCTCACCTATTCTCGGGAATGAGCAGTTCTTC. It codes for CASSPILGNEQFF.

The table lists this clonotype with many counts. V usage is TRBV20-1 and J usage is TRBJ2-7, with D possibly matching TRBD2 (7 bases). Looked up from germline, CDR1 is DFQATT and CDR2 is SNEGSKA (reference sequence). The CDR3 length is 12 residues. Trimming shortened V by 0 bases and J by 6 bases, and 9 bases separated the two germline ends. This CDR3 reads CSAREGGAEQYF. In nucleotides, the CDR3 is TGCAGTGCTAGAGAAGGGGGGGCCGAGCAGTACTTC.

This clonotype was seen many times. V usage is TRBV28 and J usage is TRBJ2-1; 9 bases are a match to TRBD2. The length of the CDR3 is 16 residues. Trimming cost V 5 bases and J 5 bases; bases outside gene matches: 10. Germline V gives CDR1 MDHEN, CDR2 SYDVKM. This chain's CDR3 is CASSRYTSGPNNEQFF. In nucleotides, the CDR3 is TGTGCCAGCAGTCGATATACTAGCGGGCCTAACAATGAGCAGTTCTTC.

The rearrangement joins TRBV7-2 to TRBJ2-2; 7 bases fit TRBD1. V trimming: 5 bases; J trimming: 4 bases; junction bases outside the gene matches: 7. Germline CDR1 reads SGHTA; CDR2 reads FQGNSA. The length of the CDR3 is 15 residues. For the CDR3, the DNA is TGTGCCAGCAGCAGTCGACAGGGAGTCACCGGGGAGCTGTTTTTT. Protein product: CASSSRQGVTGELFF.

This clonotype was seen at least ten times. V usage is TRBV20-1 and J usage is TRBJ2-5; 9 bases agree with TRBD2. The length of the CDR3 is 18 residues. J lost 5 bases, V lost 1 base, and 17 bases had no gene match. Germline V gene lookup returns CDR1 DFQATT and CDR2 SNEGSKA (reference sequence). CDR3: CSARAMEAGGPSRETQYF. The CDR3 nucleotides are TGCAGTGCTAGAGCCATGGAGGCGGGAGGGCCCTCACGCGAGACCCAGTACTTC.

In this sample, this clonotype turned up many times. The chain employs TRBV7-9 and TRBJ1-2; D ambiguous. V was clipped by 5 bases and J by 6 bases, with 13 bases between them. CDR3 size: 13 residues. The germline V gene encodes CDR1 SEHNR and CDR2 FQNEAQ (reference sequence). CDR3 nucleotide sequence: TGTGCCAGCAGCCCCCGACTAAGGGATGGCTACACCTTC. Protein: CASSPRLRDGYTF.

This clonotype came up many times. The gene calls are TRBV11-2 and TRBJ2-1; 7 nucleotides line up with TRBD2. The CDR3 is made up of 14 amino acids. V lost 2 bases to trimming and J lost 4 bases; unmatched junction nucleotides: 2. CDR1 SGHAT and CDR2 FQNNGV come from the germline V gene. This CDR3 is CASSLSGTYNEQFF. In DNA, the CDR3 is TGTGCCAGCAGCTTAAGCGGGACTTACAATGAGCAGTTCTTC.

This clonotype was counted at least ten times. The CDR3 coding sequence is TGCAGTGCCACCCGACTTGCAAGCACAGATACGCAGTATTTT. Its protein is CSATRLASTDTQYF. The chain has TRBV20-1 and TRBJ2-3; D is uncertain. Germline V gene sequence: CDR1 DFQATT, CDR2 SNEGSKA (reference sequence). This CDR3 is built from 14 residues. The V and J ends lost 6 bases and 0 bases respectively, with 13 bases between them.

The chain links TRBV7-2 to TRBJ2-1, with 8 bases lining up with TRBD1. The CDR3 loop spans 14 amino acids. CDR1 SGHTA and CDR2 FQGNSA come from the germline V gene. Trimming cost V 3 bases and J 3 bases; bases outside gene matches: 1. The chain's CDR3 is CASSFGQGYNEQFF. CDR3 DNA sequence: TGTGCCAGCAGCTTCGGACAGGGCTACAATGAGCAGTTCTTC. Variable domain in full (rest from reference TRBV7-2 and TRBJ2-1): GAGVSQSPSNKVTEKGKDVELRCDPISGHTALYWYRQSLGQGLEFLIYFQGNSAPDKSGLPSDRFSAERTGGSVSTLTIQRTQQEDSAVYLCASSFGQGYNEQFFGPGTRLTVL.

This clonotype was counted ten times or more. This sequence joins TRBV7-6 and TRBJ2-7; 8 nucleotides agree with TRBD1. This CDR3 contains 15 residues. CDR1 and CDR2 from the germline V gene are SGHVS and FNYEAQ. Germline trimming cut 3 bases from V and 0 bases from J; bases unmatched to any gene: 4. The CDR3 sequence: CASSLGDRSSYEQYF. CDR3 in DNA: TGTGCCAGCAGCTTGGGGGACAGGAGCTCCTACGAGCAGTACTTC.

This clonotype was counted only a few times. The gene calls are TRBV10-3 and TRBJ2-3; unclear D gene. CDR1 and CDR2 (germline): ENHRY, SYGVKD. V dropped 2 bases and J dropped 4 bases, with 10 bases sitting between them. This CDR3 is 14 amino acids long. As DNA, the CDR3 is TGTGCCATCAGTGAGGGGCCCCTCTCAGATACGCAGTATTTT. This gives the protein CAISEGPLSDTQYF.

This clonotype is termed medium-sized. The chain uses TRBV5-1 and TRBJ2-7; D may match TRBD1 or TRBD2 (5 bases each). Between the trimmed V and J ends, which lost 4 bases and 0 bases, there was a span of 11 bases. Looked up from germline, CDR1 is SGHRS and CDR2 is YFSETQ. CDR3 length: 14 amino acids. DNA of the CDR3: TGCGCCAGCAGCGAAGGGACCGGCTCCTACGAGCAGTACTTC. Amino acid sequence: CASSEGTGSYEQYF.

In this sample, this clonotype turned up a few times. CDR3 coding DNA: TGCAGTGCTAACCGCTTCGGATACTACGAGCAGTACTTC. It codes for CSANRFGYYEQYF. The chain combines TRBV20-1 with TRBJ2-7; no clear D. V shed 4 bases and J shed 3 bases, with 13 bases lying between them. The CDR3 is made up of 13 amino acids. Per the germline V gene, CDR1 is DFQATT and CDR2 is SNEGSKA (reference sequence).

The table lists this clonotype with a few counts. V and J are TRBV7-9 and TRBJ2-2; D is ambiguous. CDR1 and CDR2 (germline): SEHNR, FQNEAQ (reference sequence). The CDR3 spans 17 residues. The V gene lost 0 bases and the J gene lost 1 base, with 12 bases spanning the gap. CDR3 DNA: TGTGCCAGCAGCTTAGCGGGAAGTAAAGGGAACACCGGGGAGCTGTTTTTT. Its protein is CASSLAGSKGNTGELFF.

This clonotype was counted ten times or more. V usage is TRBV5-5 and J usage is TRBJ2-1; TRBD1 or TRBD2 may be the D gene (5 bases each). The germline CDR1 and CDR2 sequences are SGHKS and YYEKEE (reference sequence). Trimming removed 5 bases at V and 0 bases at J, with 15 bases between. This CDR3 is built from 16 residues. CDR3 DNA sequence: TGTGCCAGCAGGGGGGAGACTCCGAGCTCCTACAATGAGCAGTTCTTC. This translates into CASRGETPSSYNEQFF. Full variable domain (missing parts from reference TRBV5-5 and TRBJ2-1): DAGVTQSPTHLIKTRGQQVTLRCSPISGHKSVSWYQQVLGQGPQFIFQYYEKEERGRGNFPDRFSARQFPNYSSELNVNALLLGDSALYLCASRGETPSSYNEQFFGPGTRLTVL.

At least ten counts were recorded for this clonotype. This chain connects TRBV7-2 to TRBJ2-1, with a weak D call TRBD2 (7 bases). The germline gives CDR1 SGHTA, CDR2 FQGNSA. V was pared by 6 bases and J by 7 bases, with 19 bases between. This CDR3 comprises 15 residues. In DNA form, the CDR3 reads TGTGCCAGCAGTGGGGGGGGACATATCCGTAATGAGCAGTTCTTC. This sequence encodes CASSGGGHIRNEQFF.

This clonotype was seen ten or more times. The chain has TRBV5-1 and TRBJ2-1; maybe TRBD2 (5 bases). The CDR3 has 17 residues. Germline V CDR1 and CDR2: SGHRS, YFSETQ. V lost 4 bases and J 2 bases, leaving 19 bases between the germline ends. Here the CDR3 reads CASSPRERSDAYNEQFF. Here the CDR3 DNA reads TGCGCCAGCAGCCCCCGGGAACGTAGCGACGCCTACAATGAGCAGTTCTTC. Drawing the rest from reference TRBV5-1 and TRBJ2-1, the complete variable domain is KAGVTQTPRYLIKTRGQQVTLSCSPISGHRSVSWYQQTPGQGLQFLFEYFSETQRNKGNFPGRFSGRQFSNSRSEMNVSTLELGDSALYLCASSPRERSDAYNEQFFGPGTRLTVL.

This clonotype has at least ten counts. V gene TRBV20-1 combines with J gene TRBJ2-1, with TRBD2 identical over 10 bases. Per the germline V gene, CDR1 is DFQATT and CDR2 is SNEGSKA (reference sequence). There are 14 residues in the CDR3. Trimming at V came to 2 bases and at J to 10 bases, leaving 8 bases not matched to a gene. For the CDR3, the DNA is TGCAGTGCTAGACCTAGCGGGGGTTCCGGCGAGCAGTTCTTC. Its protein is CSARPSGGSGEQFF.

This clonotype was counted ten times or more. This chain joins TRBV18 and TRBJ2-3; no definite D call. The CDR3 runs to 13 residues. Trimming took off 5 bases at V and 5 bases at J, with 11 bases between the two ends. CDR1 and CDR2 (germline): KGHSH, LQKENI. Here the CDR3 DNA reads TGTGCCAGCTCAGACCGGGCCAAAGATACGCAGTATTTT. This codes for CASSDRAKDTQYF.

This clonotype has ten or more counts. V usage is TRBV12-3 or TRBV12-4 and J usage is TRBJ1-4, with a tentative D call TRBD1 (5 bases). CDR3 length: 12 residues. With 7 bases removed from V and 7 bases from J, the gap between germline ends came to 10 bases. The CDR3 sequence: CASNGDSEKLFF. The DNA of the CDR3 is TGTGCCAGCAACGGCGACAGTGAAAAACTGTTTTTT.

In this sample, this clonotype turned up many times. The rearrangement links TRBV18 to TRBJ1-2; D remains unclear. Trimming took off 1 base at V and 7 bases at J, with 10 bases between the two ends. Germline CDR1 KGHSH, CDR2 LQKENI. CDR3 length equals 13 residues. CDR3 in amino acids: CASSPQAAGGYTF. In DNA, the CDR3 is TGTGCCAGCTCACCACAGGCAGCTGGTGGCTACACCTTC.